This TCR beta chain originates from a study of blood T cells in healthy people across ages. Looking at the study overall: With template switching, about one barcoded beta molecule was captured per two T cells. Study-wide points: Per million T cells, TCR beta diversity dropped about linearly as age rose.

This CDR3 spans 14 amino acids. Germline V gene data show CDR1 as GTSNPN and CDR2 as SVGIG (reference sequence). V gave up 1 base and J gave up 4 bases, with 8 bases separating them. Comment on this clonotype: What it recognizes is unknown.

Donor samples were obtained from healthy Caucasian individuals from Russia, aged about 6 to 90. Per-sample yields of isolated PBMCs were at least 7 million. The authors ran a second PCR of about 6 to 11 cycles using a sample-barcoded 5' primer and a J-beta primer mix. TCRdb itself ran the 5' RACE reads through MiXCR, one entry per CDR3 protein. Of fewer than 800,000 distinct CDR3 sequences listed, about 21% are singletons. The TCR comes from a man aged 70-80 years in good health. Source material: blood. The genes are TRBV30 and TRBJ2-6, with D uncertain. The CDR3 spells CAWSDASGANVLTF. The CDR3 nucleotides read TGTGCCTGGAGTGATGCCTCGGGGGCCAACGTCCTGACTTTC.